The present TCR beta chain was sequenced within a study of response to subunit inactivated influenza vaccine. TCRdb analysed the RT-PCR reads with MiXCR anew, one entry per CDR3 protein. Of some 550,000 distinct CDR3 sequences listed, under 30% are singletons. The V gene's germline CDR1 is SEHNR and CDR2 FQNEAQ (reference sequence). This CDR3 contains 12 residues. The ends lost 5 bases at V and 9 bases at J; junction bases unmatched: 4. These same data were also listed under a study on T cells expressing NK-cell markers. Turning to that study: As the method of synthesis, 5'RACE template switching with UMIs yielded TCR beta cDNA. Investigators obtained TCR beta repertoires from sorted CD3+CD56+NKG2C+, CD3+CD56+NKG2C- and CD3+CD56-NKG2C+ T cells. The leading position in the CD3+CD56-NKG2C+ fraction of several donors also went to these clonotypes.

The chain is built from TRBV7-9 and TRBJ2-1; 7 positions agree with TRBD1. The sequence derives from a man aged 50 to 60 who received an inactivated influenza vaccine. The sample consisted of CD4+ T cells sorted from PBMCs, taken 11 to 12 days after vaccination. The CDR3 here is CASSRQGPEQFF. CDR3 sequence (DNA): TGTGCCAGCAGCCGACAGGGACCTGAGCAGTTCTTC.